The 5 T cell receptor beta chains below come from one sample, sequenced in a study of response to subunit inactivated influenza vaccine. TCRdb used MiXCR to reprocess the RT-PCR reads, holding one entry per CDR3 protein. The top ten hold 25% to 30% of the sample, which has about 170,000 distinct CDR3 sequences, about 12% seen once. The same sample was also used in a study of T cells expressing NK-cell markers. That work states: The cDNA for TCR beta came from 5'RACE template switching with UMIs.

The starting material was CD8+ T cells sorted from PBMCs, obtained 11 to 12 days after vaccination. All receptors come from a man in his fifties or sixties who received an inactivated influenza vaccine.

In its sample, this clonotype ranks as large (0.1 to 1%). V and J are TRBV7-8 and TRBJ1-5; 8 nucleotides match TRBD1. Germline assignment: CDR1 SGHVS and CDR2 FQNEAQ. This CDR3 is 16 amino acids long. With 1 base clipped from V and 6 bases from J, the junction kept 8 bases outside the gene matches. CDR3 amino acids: CASSLVAGGPGQPQHF. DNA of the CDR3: TGTGCCAGCAGCTTAGTCGCAGGGGGCCCCGGTCAGCCCCAGCATTTT.

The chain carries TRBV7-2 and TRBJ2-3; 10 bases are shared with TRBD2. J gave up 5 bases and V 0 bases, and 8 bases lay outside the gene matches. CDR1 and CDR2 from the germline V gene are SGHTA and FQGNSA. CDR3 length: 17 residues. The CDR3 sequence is CASSLAPAGGTGDTQYF. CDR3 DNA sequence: TGTGCCAGCAGCTTAGCCCCAGCGGGAGGGACGGGAGATACGCAGTATTTT.

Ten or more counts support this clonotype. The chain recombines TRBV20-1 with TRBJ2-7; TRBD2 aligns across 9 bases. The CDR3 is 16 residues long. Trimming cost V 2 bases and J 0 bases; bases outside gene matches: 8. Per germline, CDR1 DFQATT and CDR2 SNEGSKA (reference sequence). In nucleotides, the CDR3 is TGCAGTGCTAGAACGCCAGCGGGAGGTTTCTCCTACGAGCAGTACTTC. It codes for CSARTPAGGFSYEQYF.

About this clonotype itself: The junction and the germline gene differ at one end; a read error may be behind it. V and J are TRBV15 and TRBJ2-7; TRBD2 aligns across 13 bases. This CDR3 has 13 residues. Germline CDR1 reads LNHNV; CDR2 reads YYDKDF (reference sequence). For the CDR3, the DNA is TGTGCCACCTCGGGACTAGCGGGGTACGAGCAGCACTTC. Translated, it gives CATSGLAGYEQHF.

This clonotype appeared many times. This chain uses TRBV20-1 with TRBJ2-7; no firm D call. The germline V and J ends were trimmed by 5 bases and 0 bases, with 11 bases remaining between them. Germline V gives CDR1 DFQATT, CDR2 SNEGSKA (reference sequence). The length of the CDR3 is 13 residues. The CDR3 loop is CSASDWSSYEQYF. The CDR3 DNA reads TGCAGTGCTTCCGACTGGAGCTCCTACGAGCAGTACTTC.